A single sample is the source of the 14 T cell receptor beta chains below, sequenced in a study of cytomegalovirus exposure and HLA in healthy donors (dated by TCRdb to about 2017). The library was built by means of the immunoSEQ multiplex PCR assay. A mixture of 60 forward primers for TCR Vbeta segments and 13 reverse primers for TCR Jbeta segments was used in the multiplex PCR. What TCRdb holds here is the immuneACCESS table cut down to in-frame rearrangements. Part of the clones is not present; checked against another copy, under half of the missing clones reflect an unresolved V gene, and the others are unexplained. This sample gives 200,000 to 300,000 clones in total; just under 85% of them show up just once. 1.5% to 2.5% of the sample rests with the top ten. Sample: PBMCs. All receptors come from a woman aged 40 to 55 in good health and CMV-seropositive.

The CDR3 nucleotides are TGTGCCAGCAGCTTTCGGAGCGGGAGGGCCGAGAGGTACTTC. Translated: CASSFRSGRAERYF. The V gene is TRBV11-3, the J gene TRBJ2-7, with TRBD2 identical over 10 bases. V lost 3 bases, J lost 12 bases, and 11 bases stayed unmatched. This CDR3 is 14 amino acids long. Looked up from germline, CDR1 is SGHNT and CDR2 is YENEEA.

V usage is TRBV5-1 and J usage is TRBJ2-3; a possible D gene is TRBD1 (6 bases). This CDR3 contains 15 residues. CDR1 and CDR2 (germline): SGHRS, YFSETQ. V dropped 5 bases and J dropped 4 bases, with 17 bases sitting between them. CDR3 bases: TGCGCCAGCAGTCCCCTTAAGGGGGAAGCAGATACGCAGTATTTT. Protein: CASSPLKGEADTQYF.

The DNA for the CDR3 is TGTGCCAGCTCACCACGGGACAGATACAATGAGCAGTTCTTC. Protein product: CASSPRDRYNEQFF. The chain has TRBV18 and TRBJ2-1; 7 nucleotides agree with TRBD1. This CDR3 is built from 14 residues. Per the germline V gene, CDR1 is KGHSH and CDR2 is LQKENI. With V trimmed by 1 base and J by 4 bases, 1 base remained unmatched.

The chain combines TRBV4-3 with TRBJ2-7, with 12 bases matching TRBD2. The ends lost 1 base at V and 1 base at J; junction bases unmatched: 5. The germline gives CDR1 LGHNA, CDR2 YSLEER. The CDR3 contains 17 residues. This CDR3 reads CASSQGLAGDGSYEQYF. CDR3 nucleotide sequence: TGCGCCAGCAGCCAAGGACTAGCGGGAGACGGTTCCTACGAGCAGTACTTC.

This CDR3 reads CASSVSRGHTEAFF. As DNA, the CDR3 is TGTGCCAGCAGTGTGAGCAGGGGACACACTGAAGCTTTCTTT. This sequence joins TRBV28 and TRBJ1-1; perhaps TRBD1 as D (6 bases). Trimming left V 5 bases short and J 3 bases short, with 13 bases between. Germline V gene data show CDR1 as MDHEN and CDR2 as SYDVKM. The CDR3 runs 14 residues.

This sequence joins TRBV7-2 and TRBJ2-3; D may be TRBD2 (6 bases). V shed 1 base and J shed 1 base, with 9 bases lying between them. Germline loops: CDR1 SGHTA, CDR2 FQGNSA. This CDR3 spans 15 amino acids. The CDR3 DNA is TGTGCCAGCAGCTTAGAGTGGGGGGGCACAGATACGCAGTATTTT. Translation: CASSLEWGGTDTQYF.

The chain carries TRBV18 and TRBJ2-7; 7 positions agree with TRBD2. J was trimmed by 2 bases and V by 10 bases; bases with no gene match: 11. Per germline, CDR1 KGHSH and CDR2 LQKENI. The CDR3 is 14 amino acids. Here the CDR3 DNA reads TGTGCCACCTCGGGCGGGAGCGGGCCCTACGAGCAGTACTTC. Encoded protein: CATSGGSGPYEQYF.

This chain links TRBV7-9 with TRBJ1-1; TRBD1 aligns across 7 bases. V dropped 8 bases and J dropped 7; count of bases not matched to a gene: 10. Germline V CDR1 and CDR2: SEHNR, FQNEAQ (reference sequence). The CDR3 covers 13 residues. CDR3 sequence: CASGPGQFNEAFF. CDR3 DNA: TGTGCCAGCGGCCCGGGACAGTTTAATGAAGCTTTCTTT. Filled out from reference TRBV7-9 and TRBJ1-1, the complete variable domain reads DTGVSQNPRHKITKRGQNVTFRCDPISEHNRLYWYRQTLGQGPEFLTYFQNEAQLEKSRLLSDRFSAERPKGSFSTLEIQRTEQGDSAMYLCASGPGQFNEAFFGQGTRLTVV.

The chain links TRBV7-9 to TRBJ1-5; 9 positions match TRBD1. CDR3 length: 15 amino acids. Germline CDR1 is SEHNR and CDR2 is FQNEAQ (reference sequence). V shed 5 bases, J shed 4 bases, and the junction held 6 bases outside the gene matches. CDR3 sequence (DNA): TGTGCCAGCAGCCGGACAGGGGAAACGAATCAGCCCCAGCATTTT. This sequence encodes CASSRTGETNQPQHF.

This clone has more than one count but fewer than ten. The V gene is TRBV30, the J gene TRBJ2-7, with 10 bases lining up with TRBD1. The CDR3 is made up of 14 amino acids. Trimming cost V 0 bases and J 3 bases; bases outside gene matches: 2. Germline assignment: CDR1 GTSNPN and CDR2 SVGIG (reference sequence). The CDR3 DNA reads as TGTGCCTGGAGTGTGGGGACAGGGGTCTACGAGCAGTACTTC. This encodes CAWSVGTGVYEQYF.

This clone occurred a few times. This chain joins TRBV29-1 and TRBJ2-1; 9 bases are shared with TRBD2. CDR3 length: 13 residues. The trim removed 8 bases at V and 3 bases at J, leaving 5 bases unmatched. CDR1 SQVTM and CDR2 ANQGSEA come from the germline V gene. In DNA, the CDR3 is TGCAGCTACTGGACTAGCGACTACAATGAGCAGTTCTTC. Its translation: CSYWTSDYNEQFF.

The rearrangement joins TRBV13 to TRBJ2-2; TRBD1 might be the D (6 bases). CDR1 is PRHDT and CDR2 is FYEKMQ in the germline V gene (reference sequence). The CDR3 length is 16 residues. Trimming shortened V by 5 bases and J by 0 bases, and 13 bases separated the two germline ends. CDR3 sequence reads: CASSPKRTANTGELFF. The CDR3 region has the DNA TGTGCCAGCAGCCCGAAGAGGACAGCGAACACCGGGGAGCTGTTTTTT.

The genes are TRBV2 and TRBJ1-1, with no clear D. CDR1 and CDR2 from the germline V gene are SNHLY and FYNNEI. The CDR3 contains 12 residues. With 6 bases removed from V and 3 bases from J, the gap between germline ends came to 8 bases. DNA of the CDR3: TGTGCCAGCAGAATACACGACACTGAAGCTTTCTTT. Its protein product is CASRIHDTEAFF.

The J gene is TRBJ2-1, the V gene TRBV7-6; no reliable D call. Germline CDR1 is SGHVS and CDR2 is FNYEAQ. Trimming shortened V by 0 bases and J by 2 bases, and 8 bases separated the two germline ends. This CDR3 contains 15 residues. The chain's CDR3 is CASSLAVAAYNEQFF. CDR3 DNA: TGTGCCAGCAGCTTAGCAGTGGCGGCCTACAATGAGCAGTTCTTC.